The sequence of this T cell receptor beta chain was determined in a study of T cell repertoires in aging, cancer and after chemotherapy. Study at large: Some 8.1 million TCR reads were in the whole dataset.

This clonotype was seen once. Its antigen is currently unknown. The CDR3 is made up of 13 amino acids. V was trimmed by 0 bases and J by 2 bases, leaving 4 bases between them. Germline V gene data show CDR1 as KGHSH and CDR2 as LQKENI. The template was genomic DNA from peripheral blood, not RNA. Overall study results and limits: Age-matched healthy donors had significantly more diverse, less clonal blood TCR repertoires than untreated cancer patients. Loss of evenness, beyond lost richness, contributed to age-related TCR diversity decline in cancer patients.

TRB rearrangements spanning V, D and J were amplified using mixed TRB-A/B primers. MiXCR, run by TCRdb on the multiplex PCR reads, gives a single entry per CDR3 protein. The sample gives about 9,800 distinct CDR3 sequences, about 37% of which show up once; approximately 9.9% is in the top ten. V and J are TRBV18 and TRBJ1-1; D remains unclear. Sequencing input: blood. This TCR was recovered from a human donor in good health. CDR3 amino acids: CASSPPFNTEAFF. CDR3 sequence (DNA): TGTGCCAGCTCACCACCGTTCAACACTGAAGCTTTCTTT.